Detailed here is one TCR beta chain. The target antigen is unknown. In the PCR, 60 Vbeta and 13 Jbeta primers were used. The data were produced by immunoSEQ multiplex PCR, yet TCRdb's version contains in-frame clones alone and is incomplete. Seen here are roughly 180,000 clones, approximately 81% observed once, and the top ten hold 1%. This record comes from a study of cytomegalovirus exposure and HLA in healthy donors. About the study: In a previous analysis, nearly 120 million unique TCR beta sequences were found from 170 million or so T cells. Study findings and constraints: After further analysis at a later stage, around 17,000 TCR beta sequences were associated with HLA alleles at 0.05 false discovery rate.

This CDR3 is built from 14 residues. Germline CDR1 is MNHNS and CDR2 is SASEGT. The V and J ends lost 2 bases and 2 bases, in that order; junction bases with no gene match: 2. The chain uses TRBV6-1 and TRBJ2-7; 8 positions agree with TRBD1. The clonotype originates from a boy between 2 and 10 years old in good health and CMV-seronegative. The sample was PBMCs. CDR3 nucleotides: TGTGCCAGCAGTGAAACAGGGGGGCCCTACGAGCAGTACTTC. As protein: CASSETGGPYEQYF.